This T cell receptor (beta chain) was sequenced in a study of Graves' ophthalmopathy and Graves' hyperthyroidism. Having ophthalmopathy, the donors showed moderate-to-severe activity, CAS ≥3 and NOSPECS ≥4, with disease lasting under 3 months. Per the germline V gene, CDR1 is MGHDK and CDR2 is SYGVNS. The CDR3 loop spans 14 amino acids. The V end was cut by 6 bases, the J end by 7 bases, with 15 bases between. Amplifying from RNA transcripts, the study obtained TCR beta CDR3 regions. An opening RT-PCR round employed HTBI primers and preceded a second-round multiplex PCR. TCRdb recomputed calls from the multiplex PCR reads with MiXCR, one row per CDR3 protein. The sample holds 600,000 to 950,000 distinct CDR3 sequences; 40% are singletons and the top ten take 40% to 45%.

The chain joins TRBV25-1 to TRBJ1-4; a possible D gene is TRBD1 (6 bases). The source of this sequence is an adult man with Graves' ophthalmopathy. Sequencing input: peripheral blood. The CDR3 region is CASRPPGGIEKLFF. The CDR3 region has the DNA TGTGCCAGCAGACCCCCCGGGGGCATTGAAAAACTGTTTTTT.